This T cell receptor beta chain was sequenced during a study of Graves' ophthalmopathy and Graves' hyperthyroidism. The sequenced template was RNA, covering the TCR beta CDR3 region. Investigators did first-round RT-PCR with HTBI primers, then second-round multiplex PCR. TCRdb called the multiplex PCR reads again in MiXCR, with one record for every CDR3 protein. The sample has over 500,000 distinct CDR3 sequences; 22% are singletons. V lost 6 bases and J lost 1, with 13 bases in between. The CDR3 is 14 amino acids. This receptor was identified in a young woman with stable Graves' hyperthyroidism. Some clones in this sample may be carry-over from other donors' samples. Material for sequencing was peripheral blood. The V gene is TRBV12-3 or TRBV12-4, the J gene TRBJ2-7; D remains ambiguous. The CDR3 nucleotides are TGTGCCAGCAGAAATACTGGGCAGTCCTACGAGCAGTACTTC. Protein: CASRNTGQSYEQYF.